Listed here are 10 T cell receptor beta chains from one sample, sequenced in a study of T cell responses to AZD1222 COVID-19 vaccine. Sequencing was performed with immunoSEQ multiplex PCR; in TCRdb, only in-frame clones are kept and a portion is missing. The sample has hundreds of thousands of clones; about 92% are singletons. This specimen was peripheral blood, taken on day 0 of MenACWY control vaccination. These receptors all stem from an adult in good health.

The chain has TRBV6-6 and TRBJ1-2; the D gene is possibly TRBD1 (6 bases). Trimming removed 2 bases from V and 4 bases from J, with 11 bases in between. CDR3 length: 14 residues. The germline V gene encodes CDR1 MNHNY and CDR2 SVGAGI (reference sequence). CDR3 in DNA: TGTGCCAGCAGTTACGGGGCGACAGGCTATGGCTACACCTTC. It encodes CASSYGATGYGYTF.

This chain links TRBV30 with TRBJ1-2; maybe TRBD1 (5 bases). The germline CDR1 and CDR2 sequences are GTSNPN and SVGIG (reference sequence). This CDR3 is built from 13 residues. Trimming stripped 3 bases from V and 3 bases from J, with 11 bases between. The CDR3 DNA reads TGTGCCTGGAGAAGAGGGGTTGACTATGGCTACACCTTC. Its protein is CAWRRGVDYGYTF. Full variable domain (outside the CDR3, taken from reference TRBV30 and TRBJ1-2): SQTIHQWPATLVQPVGSPLSLECTVEGTSNPNLYWYRQAAGRGLQLLFYSVGIGQISSEVPQNLSASRPQDRQFILSSKKLLLSDSGFYLCAWRRGVDYGYTFGSGTRLTVV.

This sequence joins TRBV6-5 and TRBJ2-7; D call uncertain. The V gene's germline CDR1 is MNHEY and CDR2 SVGAGI. The CDR3 is made up of 16 amino acids. V dropped 0 bases and J dropped 4 bases, with 16 bases sitting between them. The CDR3 DNA reads as TGTGCCAGCAGTTACTCGATTGAAGGCGTACCGTACGAGCAGTACTTC. Translation: CASSYSIEGVPYEQYF.

The V call is TRBV19, the J call TRBJ1-2, with D unresolved. The CDR3 has 14 residues. V lost 2 bases and J lost 8, with 15 bases in between. In germline, CDR1 is LNHDA, CDR2 SQIVND (reference sequence). CDR3 coding DNA: TGTGCCAGTAGTATAAAGGAGGGTTCTAGCGGCTACACCTTC. It is translated as CASSIKEGSSGYTF. Full variable domain (rest looked up from reference TRBV19 and TRBJ1-2): DGGITQSPKYLFRKEGQNVTLSCEQNLNHDAMYWYRQDPGQGLRLIYYSQIVNDFQKGDIAEGYSVSREKKESFPLTVTSAQKNPTAFYLCASSIKEGSSGYTFGSGTRLTVV.

The chain couples TRBV2 to TRBJ2-5; D is perhaps TRBD2 (6 bases). V lost 7 bases and J lost 0, with 6 bases in between. CDR1 and CDR2 (germline): SNHLY, FYNNEI. CDR3 length: 12 residues. CDR3 nucleotide sequence: TGTGCCAGCACGGGGGACCAAGAGACCCAGTACTTC. Residues: CASTGDQETQYF.

This clone has only one observation. The J gene is TRBJ1-2, the V gene TRBV3-1 (or the pseudogene TRBV3-2); tentatively, D is TRBD1 (5 bases). Trimming cost V 4 bases and J 4 bases, with 13 bases left between them. CDR1 is LGHDT, CDR2 YNNKEL, per germline (reference sequence). This CDR3 is 14 amino acids long. Here the CDR3 reads CASSLEAGVYGYTF. Written as DNA, the CDR3 is TGTGCCAGCAGCCTCGAAGCGGGGGTCTATGGCTACACCTTC.

The chain combines TRBV11-2 with TRBJ2-1; 8 bases agree with TRBD1. The CDR3 has 15 amino acids. Germline loops: CDR1 SGHAT, CDR2 FQNNGV. V shed 5 bases, J shed 8 bases, and the junction held 11 bases outside the gene matches. DNA of the CDR3: TGTGCCAGCAGCCGCCAGGGGGCACCTATTGATGAGCAGTTCTTC. Its protein product is CASSRQGAPIDEQFF.

The rearrangement joins TRBV7-6 to TRBJ2-2; TRBD2 matches at 8 bases. Germline CDR1 is SGHVS and CDR2 is FNYEAQ. V lost 5 bases to trimming and J lost 5 bases; unmatched junction nucleotides: 13. The CDR3 runs to 17 residues. The CDR3 loop is CASSAGFRGGRTGELFF. In nucleotides, the CDR3 is TGTGCCAGCAGCGCGGGATTTCGGGGGGGCCGGACCGGGGAGCTGTTTTTT.

This clone came up once. The chain couples TRBV6-5 to TRBJ1-1; D not resolved. Germline CDR1 reads MNHEY; CDR2 reads SVGAGI. The CDR3 is made up of 13 amino acids. With 5 bases removed from V and 1 base from J, the gap between germline ends came to 8 bases. The DNA of the CDR3 is TGTGCCAGCAGTAGCCCGCCGAACACTGAAGCTTTCTTT. Amino acid sequence: CASSSPPNTEAFF.

V is TRBV7-2 and J is TRBJ1-1; possible D gene TRBD1, 6 bases. Germline CDR1 and CDR2: SGHTA and FQGNSA. V was clipped by 2 bases and J by 3 bases, with 13 bases between them. This CDR3 has 15 residues. The CDR3, as DNA: TGTGCCAGCAGCTTATCTTCGGACAGATACACTGAAGCTTTCTTT. This codes for CASSLSSDRYTEAFF.